Below are 26 T cell receptor beta chains sequenced from a single sample in a study of T cells expressing NK-cell markers. Each CDR3 protein gets one entry in TCRdb, which reprocessed the 5' RACE reads and gives no DNA. Its table lists about 260,000 distinct CDR3 sequences. Specimen: blood T cells: a sorted CD56 or NKG2C T cell subset, CD4+ or CD8+ T cells, or bulk PBMC T cells (not recorded which). These receptor sequences come from a woman between 18 and 70 years old in good health.

The chain's CDR3 is CASSRGFKELFF. The chain links TRBV7-9 to TRBJ2-2. From germline, CDR1 is SEHNR and CDR2 FQNEAQ (reference sequence). The CDR3 has 12 amino acids.

V usage is TRBV20-1 and J usage is TRBJ2-1; the D gene TCRdb calls, TRBD2, cannot be checked with no DNA. The germline gives CDR1 DFQATT, CDR2 SNEGSKA (reference sequence). The CDR3 spans 16 residues. The CDR3 loop reads CSASSPGTRGGNEQFF.

CDR3 residues: CASSFNYNEQFF. This chain links TRBV7-2 with TRBJ2-1. The CDR3 totals 12 residues. CDR1 SGHTA and CDR2 FQGNSA come from the germline V gene. Full variable domain (missing parts from reference TRBV7-2 and TRBJ2-1): GAGVSQSPSNKVTEKGKDVELRCDPISGHTALYWYRQSLGQGLEFLIYFQGNSAPDKSGLPSDRFSAERTGGSVSTLTIQRTQQEDSAVYLCASSFNYNEQFFGPGTRLTVL.

The V call is TRBV28, the J call TRBJ1-1; TCRdb proposes TRBD1, but this gene call is untestable without DNA. Germline V gives CDR1 MDHEN, CDR2 SYDVKM. This CDR3 is built from 15 residues. CDR3 amino acids: CASTTSGGRNTEAFF.

The chain couples TRBV29-1 to TRBJ1-4; the TCRdb D gene call, TRBD1, has no DNA to confirm it. Germline CDR1 is SQVTM and CDR2 is ANQGSEA. CDR3 length: 15 amino acids. This chain's CDR3 is CSVEEIGDAGEKLFF.

V usage is TRBV18 and J usage is TRBJ1-3; there is no DNA to check the TCRdb D call of TRBD1. Germline V gene lookup returns CDR1 KGHSH and CDR2 LQKENI. The CDR3 loop spans 14 amino acids. CDR3 loop: CASSPGQAGNTIYF. Filled out from reference TRBV18 and TRBJ1-3, the complete variable domain reads NAGVMQNPRHLVRRRGQEARLRCSPMKGHSHVYWYRQLPEEGLKFMVYLQKENIIDESGMPKERFSAEFPKEGPSILRIQQVVRGDSAAYFCASSPGQAGNTIYFGEGSWLTVV.

This CDR3 reads CASSLAPQGANEKLFF. The chain recombines TRBV5-1 with TRBJ1-4; TCRdb indicates TRBD1, and absent DNA this call remains unverified. The CDR3 is made up of 16 amino acids. The germline CDR1 and CDR2 sequences are SGHRS and YFSETQ.

The gene calls are TRBV30 and TRBJ1-6; the TCRdb call, TRBD1, lacks DNA for checking. This CDR3 region has 14 residues. The germline V gene has CDR1 GTSNPN and CDR2 SVGIG (reference sequence). CDR3: CAWSVDRGNSPLHF.

The chain recombines TRBV5-1 with TRBJ2-3; TCRdb's assignment of TRBD1 cannot be checked, as there is no DNA. The CDR3 spans 13 residues. The V gene's germline CDR1 is SGHRS and CDR2 YFSETQ. The CDR3 spells CASSSPSRVSQYF.

The gene calls are TRBV6-5 and TRBJ2-1; TCRdb selects TRBD1, and the lack of DNA leaves this call unchecked. The CDR3 runs 12 residues. The V gene's germline CDR1 is MNHEY and CDR2 SVGAGI. CDR3 residues: CASNRRDNEQFF.

The V gene is TRBV2, the J gene TRBJ2-4; TCRdb gives TRBD1 as the D gene, but with no DNA this cannot be confirmed. There are 16 residues in the CDR3. Looked up from germline, CDR1 is SNHLY and CDR2 is FYNNEI. The CDR3 spells CASSEGTALAKNIQYF.

The rearrangement links TRBV5-6 to TRBJ2-2; TCRdb lists TRBD1, though no DNA is available to test this call. CDR1 SGHDT and CDR2 YYEEEE come from the germline V gene. This CDR3 has 16 amino acids. The CDR3 reads CASSSRTGGNTGELFF.

V is TRBV9 and J is TRBJ2-1; without DNA, the TCRdb call of TRBD1 cannot be checked. Germline assignment: CDR1 SGDLS and CDR2 YYNGEE. The length of the CDR3 is 14 residues. The CDR3: CASSDQWGPVGQFF.

The chain couples TRBV20-1 to TRBJ1-1; without DNA, the TCRdb call of TRBD1 cannot be checked. Germline V gives CDR1 DFQATT, CDR2 SNEGSKA (reference sequence). This CDR3 has 15 residues. The CDR3 loop reads CSARAPTGLRAEAFF.

The J gene is TRBJ2-1, the V gene TRBV11-1; TCRdb selects TRBD1, and the lack of DNA leaves this call unchecked. The CDR3 has 18 amino acids. The V gene's germline CDR1 is SGHAT and CDR2 FQDESV (reference sequence). This CDR3 reads CASSLALRGSRADAEQFF.

The CDR3 spells CASSYSKGIPSYEQYF. The chain carries TRBV6-5 and TRBJ2-7. CDR3 length equals 16 residues. Germline loops: CDR1 MNHEY, CDR2 SVGAGI.

This rearrangement joins TRBV10-2 to TRBJ2-7; the TRBD2 assignment by TCRdb is unverifiable without DNA. The CDR3 covers 16 residues. Germline V gene sequence: CDR1 WSHSY, CDR2 SAAADI. CDR3 residues: CASSESGGLRSYEQYF.

V and J are TRBV12-3 or TRBV12-4 and TRBJ2-7. This CDR3 region has 13 residues. The CDR3 is CASSFASSYEQYF.

V and J are TRBV29-1 and TRBJ2-3; TCRdb names TRBD2, which stays unverified in the absence of DNA. The length of the CDR3 is 14 residues. Germline V gene lookup returns CDR1 SQVTM and CDR2 ANQGSEA. This CDR3 is CSVDGAGNDDTQYF.

V is TRBV4-1 and J is TRBJ1-4; the TCRdb call, TRBD1, lacks DNA for checking. Germline V gene lookup returns CDR1 MGHRA and CDR2 YSYEKL. The CDR3 is 16 amino acids. The CDR3 reads CASSRAVPGQGEKLFF.

This sequence joins TRBV5-1 and TRBJ2-7; absent DNA, TCRdb's TRBD2 call cannot be checked. The CDR3 consists of 14 residues. Germline loops: CDR1 SGHRS, CDR2 YFSETQ. The CDR3 here is CASSGTSGRYEQYF.

The chain has TRBV7-7 and TRBJ2-6; TCRdb's D gene call, TRBD2, goes unchecked for lack of DNA. CDR1 and CDR2 (germline): SSHAT, FNYEAQ (reference sequence). The CDR3 consists of 17 residues. The CDR3 sequence: CASSLLAATSGANVLTF.

The J gene is TRBJ2-2, the V gene TRBV6-5; as DNA is missing, the TRBD1 call by TCRdb cannot be tested. CDR1 and CDR2 (germline): MNHEY, SVGAGI. The CDR3 sequence is 16 residues long. CDR3 in amino acids: CASSYSGTSFGGELFF.

The V gene is TRBV7-2, the J gene TRBJ1-2; the D call of TRBD1 rests on TCRdb alone, since no DNA is present to check it. The CDR3 runs 13 residues. Looked up from germline, CDR1 is SGHTA and CDR2 is FQGNSA. CDR3 region: CASDRGRVNGYTF.

V usage is TRBV5-6 and J usage is TRBJ2-3; TCRdb lists TRBD1, though no DNA is available to test this call. From germline, CDR1 is SGHDT and CDR2 YYEEEE. The CDR3 length is 15 residues. CDR3 sequence: CASSYAGTGGDTQYF. The whole variable domain, filled in from reference TRBV5-6 and TRBJ2-3, reads DAGVTQSPTHLIKTRGQQVTLRCSPKSGHDTVSWYQQALGQGPQFIFQYYEEEERQRGNFPDRFSGHQFPNYSSELNVNALLLGDSALYLCASSYAGTGGDTQYFGPGTRLTVL.

The CDR3 loop is CASSRGGGSDMNTEAFF. The J gene is TRBJ1-1, the V gene TRBV14. This CDR3 is 17 amino acids long. Germline V CDR1 and CDR2: SGHDN, FVKESK.